This passage covers 26 T cell receptor beta chains from one sample sequenced in a study of early T cells in non-severe SARS-CoV-2 infection (dated by TCRdb to the early 2020s). The method behind the library was 5' RACE. The data were produced on a NextSeq 500. Starting from the raw public reads, TCRdb applied fastp trimming at Q25, assembled clones with MiXCR and retained in-frame beta chains. When rows share a CDR3 protein, they turn into one entry using the most common DNA and genes. A total of about 60,000 distinct CDR3 sequences appear in this sample, around 14% of them only once. The leading ten clones occupy around 4.3% of the sample. Sequenced: whole blood. These receptor sequences come from an adult who was a healthcare worker with PCR-confirmed SARS-CoV-2 infection or an uninfected control (not recorded which).

This clonotype was picked up a small number of times. V is TRBV7-6 and J is TRBJ2-1; no clear D gene. The ends were cut back, 3 bases at V and 0 bases at J, with 9 bases in the middle. The CDR3 length is 15 residues. Germline V gene sequence: CDR1 SGHVS, CDR2 FNYEAQ. CDR3 sequence: CASSLQVSSYNEQFF. CDR3 nucleotides: TGTGCCAGCAGCTTGCAGGTCAGCTCCTACAATGAGCAGTTCTTC.

This clonotype has a count of ten or more. The CDR3 DNA reads TGCAGCGCCCTGCTCCGGGATACGCAGTATTTT. Its protein product is CSALLRDTQYF. This rearrangement joins TRBV29-1 to TRBJ2-3; D remains ambiguous. Germline lookup yields CDR1 SQVTM and CDR2 ANQGSEA. The CDR3 length is 11 residues. V dropped 7 bases and J dropped 6 bases, with 11 bases sitting between them.

The chain is built from TRBV3-1 and TRBJ2-1; weak D call: TRBD2 (6 bases). This CDR3 is 16 amino acids long. V gave up 4 bases and J gave up 10 bases, with 23 bases separating them. The V gene's germline CDR1 is LGHDT and CDR2 YNNKEL (reference sequence). CDR3 sequence (DNA): TGTGCCAGCAGCCCGACCGGGACTGGGGGGTCCGAAGAGCAGTTCTTC. Its translation is CASSPTGTGGSEEQFF.

This clonotype was detected many times. CDR3 region: CASKGIAGRSNEQFF. Here the CDR3 DNA reads TGTGCCAGCAAGGGGATAGCGGGGCGAAGCAATGAGCAGTTCTTC. V is TRBV27 and J is TRBJ2-1; 8 bases map to TRBD2. This CDR3 has 15 amino acids. Germline lookup yields CDR1 MNHEY and CDR2 SMNVEV (reference sequence). V was clipped by 7 bases and J by 6 bases; unmatched bases: 11.

This clonotype was detected a few times. This chain links TRBV10-3 with TRBJ2-6, with D perhaps given as TRBD1 or TRBD2 (5 bases each). CDR3 size: 16 residues. Deletions cut 4 bases from V and 0 bases from J, with 10 bases between. From germline, CDR1 is ENHRY and CDR2 SYGVKD. The CDR3 loop is CAISAGDPSGANVLTF. The CDR3, as DNA: TGTGCCATCAGTGCCGGGGACCCCTCTGGGGCCAACGTCCTGACTTTC.

A few counts support this clonotype. V gene TRBV6-1 combines with J gene TRBJ1-5; D uncertain. CDR1 is MNHNS, CDR2 SASEGT, per germline. The CDR3 consists of 15 residues. V was cut by 5 bases and J by 0 bases, with 11 bases left in between. This CDR3 reads CASSRNRDSNQPQHF. The CDR3 bases are TGTGCCAGCAGTCGAAACAGAGATAGCAATCAGCCCCAGCATTTT.

The genes are TRBV30 and TRBJ1-1; 7 nucleotides line up with TRBD1. The germline gives CDR1 GTSNPN, CDR2 SVGIG (reference sequence). The V gene end was trimmed by 0 bases and the J gene end by 4 bases; junction bases not matched to a gene: 5. CDR3 length: 14 amino acids. For the CDR3, the DNA is TGTGCCTGGAGTGTAGGGGGCGAAATCACTGAAGCTTTCTTT. Translation: CAWSVGGEITEAFF.

This clonotype was picked up many times. This sequence joins TRBV12-2 and TRBJ1-3. TRBV12-2 is designated a pseudogene. The CDR3 sequence is 15 residues long. The CDR3 reads CASRLNDGEGNTIYF. For the CDR3, the DNA is TGTGCAAGTCGCTTAAACGACGGGGAAGGAAACACCATATATTTT.

This clonotype showed up just a few times. The rearrangement links TRBV5-6 to TRBJ2-5, with a possible D match to TRBD1 (5 bases). The CDR3 is 14 amino acids. Germline CDR1 and CDR2: SGHDT and YYEEEE. V dropped 0 bases and J dropped 1 base, with 7 bases sitting between them. This chain's CDR3 is CASSLVTGQETQYF. The CDR3 bases are TGTGCCAGCAGCTTGGTAACAGGCCAAGAGACCCAGTACTTC. Variable domain in full (rest from reference TRBV5-6 and TRBJ2-5): DAGVTQSPTHLIKTRGQQVTLRCSPKSGHDTVSWYQQALGQGPQFIFQYYEEEERQRGNFPDRFSGHQFPNYSSELNVNALLLGDSALYLCASSLVTGQETQYFGPGTRLLVL.

At least ten counts were recorded for this clonotype. The V and J genes are TRBV12-3 or TRBV12-4 and TRBJ2-1, with no clear D. Between the trimmed V and J ends, which lost 3 bases and 8 bases, there was a span of 5 bases. This CDR3 has 11 residues. In nucleotides, the CDR3 is TGTGCCAGCAGTTTCAAGTATGAGCAGTTCTTC. Protein sequence: CASSFKYEQFF.

This clonotype has at least ten counts. The chain joins TRBV7-2 to TRBJ1-3; D remains ambiguous. Germline V gene sequence: CDR1 SGHTA, CDR2 FQGNSA. This CDR3 has 15 residues. Deletions cut 2 bases from V and 3 bases from J, with 11 bases between. The CDR3 reads CASSLLQTNGNTIYF. The CDR3, as DNA: TGTGCCAGCAGCTTACTCCAGACTAATGGAAACACCATATATTTT. Full variable domain (outside the CDR3, taken from reference TRBV7-2 and TRBJ1-3): GAGVSQSPSNKVTEKGKDVELRCDPISGHTALYWYRQSLGQGLEFLIYFQGNSAPDKSGLPSDRFSAERTGGSVSTLTIQRTQQEDSAVYLCASSLLQTNGNTIYFGEGSWLTVV.

A few counts support this clonotype. The V call is TRBV7-9, the J call TRBJ1-1; D is perhaps TRBD1 (5 bases). Trimming stripped 6 bases from V and 0 bases from J, with 11 bases between. Looked up from germline, CDR1 is SEHNR and CDR2 is FQNEAQ (reference sequence). The CDR3 length is 14 residues. This CDR3 is CASRDTPMNTEAFF. DNA of the CDR3: TGTGCCAGCAGGGACACTCCCATGAACACTGAAGCTTTCTTT.

The rearrangement uses TRBV10-2 and TRBJ2-2, with TRBD1 as a possible D gene (6 bases). In germline, CDR1 is WSHSY, CDR2 SAAADI. The CDR3 sequence is 13 residues long. The CDR3 coding sequence is TGCGCACAGGGAGTAGAAGACACCGGGGAGCTGTTTTTT. This translates into CAQGVEDTGELFF.

This clonotype was detected many times. The rearrangement uses TRBV19 and TRBJ1-1; D not certain. The ends were cut back, 0 bases at V and 2 bases at J, with 13 bases in the middle. The CDR3 runs to 16 residues. Looked up from germline, CDR1 is LNHDA and CDR2 is SQIVND (reference sequence). CDR3 sequence (DNA): TGTGCCAGTAGTATAGATGGTTCCCGCAGAAACACTGAAGCTTTCTTT. It codes for CASSIDGSRRNTEAFF.

This clonotype showed up just a few times. V usage is TRBV2 and J usage is TRBJ1-2; no firm D call. The CDR3 has 14 amino acids. Germline V lookup: CDR1 SNHLY, CDR2 FYNNEI. Trimming left V 2 bases short and J 4 bases short, with 11 bases between. CDR3 sequence: CASSETDDIYGYTF. CDR3 nucleotides: TGTGCCAGCAGTGAAACTGACGATATCTATGGCTACACCTTC.

The rearrangement links TRBV7-2 to TRBJ2-7, with D tentatively TRBD2 (5 bases). The V gene's germline CDR1 is SGHTA and CDR2 FQGNSA. This CDR3 contains 15 residues. Trimming cost V 0 bases and J 3 bases, with 12 bases left between them. CDR3 protein: CASSLAATTYYEQYF. In DNA form, the CDR3 reads TGTGCCAGCAGCTTAGCTGCGACTACTTACTACGAGCAGTACTTC.

This clonotype came up a few times. CDR3 sequence (DNA): TGTGCCAGTAAGGGCAGGGGGGCAGCCGGGGAGCTGTTTTTT. It codes for CASKGRGAAGELFF. This chain uses TRBV19 with TRBJ2-2; tentatively, D is TRBD1 (7 bases). The ends were cut back, 7 bases at V and 6 bases at J, with 15 bases in the middle. The CDR3 consists of 14 residues. CDR1 is LNHDA and CDR2 is SQIVND in the germline V gene (reference sequence).

This rearrangement joins TRBV12-3 or TRBV12-4 to TRBJ1-2, with 10 bases matching TRBD1. This CDR3 is built from 15 residues. J lost 4 bases, V lost 6 bases, and 8 bases had no gene match. In nucleotides, the CDR3 is TGTGCCAGCAGCCTCCTGGACAGGGGGGGCTATGGCTACACCTTC. This translates into CASSLLDRGGYGYTF.

The gene calls are TRBV7-9 and TRBJ1-6, with no clear D. Germline lookup yields CDR1 SEHNR and CDR2 FQNEAQ (reference sequence). Trimming stripped 5 bases from V and 12 bases from J, with 11 bases between. This CDR3 spans 12 amino acids. DNA for the CDR3: TGTGCCAGCAGCCCAGAGAGAAAACCCCTCCACTTT. Translated, it gives CASSPERKPLHF.

In its sample, this clonotype was seen a few times. The chain carries TRBV10-3 and TRBJ1-1; no reliable D call. Germline CDR1 ENHRY, CDR2 SYGVKD. The CDR3 is 14 amino acids. V dropped 3 bases and J dropped 5 bases, with 13 bases sitting between them. The CDR3 DNA sequence: TGTGCCATCAGTGACCCCCCGGAGTTTACTGAAGCTTTCTTT. Translating it yields CAISDPPEFTEAFF.

The CDR3 reads CASSRTGFFSGNTIYF. DNA of the CDR3: TGTGCCAGCAGCCGGACAGGGTTCTTCTCTGGAAACACCATATATTTT. The rearrangement joins TRBV3-1 to TRBJ1-3, with TRBD1 matching 8 bases. The CDR3 spans 16 residues. Germline assignment: CDR1 LGHDT and CDR2 YNNKEL (reference sequence). Losses at the gene ends were 4 bases for V and 0 bases for J; bases not matched to a gene: 5.

This clonotype was detected only a few times. The rearrangement uses TRBV7-9 and TRBJ2-1; D unclear. Trimming took 3 bases from V and 7 from J, leaving 7 bases between them. CDR3 size: 12 residues. Looked up from germline, CDR1 is SEHNR and CDR2 is FQNEAQ (reference sequence). CDR3 sequence reads: CASSFMGNEQFF. The CDR3 DNA reads as TGTGCCAGCAGCTTTATGGGGAATGAGCAGTTCTTC.

This rearrangement joins TRBV6-2 or TRBV6-3 to TRBJ1-1; the match to TRBD1 covers 7 bases. The germline gives CDR1 MNHEY, CDR2 SVGEGT. This CDR3 has 19 amino acids. J lost 0 bases, V lost 2 bases, and 15 bases had no gene match. The CDR3 nucleotides read TGTGCCAGCAGTTACCCAGCCGGGACAGTTGGGGCCATGAACACTGAAGCTTTCTTT. This sequence encodes CASSYPAGTVGAMNTEAFF.

This clonotype showed up many times. The chain uses TRBV12-3 or TRBV12-4 and TRBJ1-2; D gene uncertain. The V end lost 3 bases, the J end lost 8 bases, and 10 bases lay between the germline ends. This CDR3 spans 12 amino acids. The CDR3 loop is CASSFSRSGYTF. CDR3 nucleotide sequence: TGTGCCAGCAGTTTCAGCAGAAGCGGCTACACCTTC.

This chain uses TRBV5-1 with TRBJ2-3; D uncertain. V lost 3 bases to trimming and J lost 8 bases, with 16 bases between them. Germline V lookup: CDR1 SGHRS, CDR2 YFSETQ. The CDR3 consists of 14 residues. The CDR3 reads CASSSGSNRPTQYF. The CDR3 region has the DNA TGCGCCAGCAGCTCGGGCTCGAACCGTCCTACGCAGTATTTT.

This clonotype was recorded a few times. The V gene is TRBV4-1, the J gene TRBJ2-2; 10 bases align to TRBD2. Germline V lookup: CDR1 MGHRA, CDR2 YSYEKL. Trimming at V came to 4 bases and at J to 2 bases, leaving 19 bases not matched to a gene. CDR3 size: 21 residues. The CDR3 bases are TGCGCCAGCAGCCCTCGCCTCCTAGCGGGGGTCCCAAATTTAAACACCGGGGAGCTGTTTTTT. This gives the protein CASSPRLLAGVPNLNTGELFF.